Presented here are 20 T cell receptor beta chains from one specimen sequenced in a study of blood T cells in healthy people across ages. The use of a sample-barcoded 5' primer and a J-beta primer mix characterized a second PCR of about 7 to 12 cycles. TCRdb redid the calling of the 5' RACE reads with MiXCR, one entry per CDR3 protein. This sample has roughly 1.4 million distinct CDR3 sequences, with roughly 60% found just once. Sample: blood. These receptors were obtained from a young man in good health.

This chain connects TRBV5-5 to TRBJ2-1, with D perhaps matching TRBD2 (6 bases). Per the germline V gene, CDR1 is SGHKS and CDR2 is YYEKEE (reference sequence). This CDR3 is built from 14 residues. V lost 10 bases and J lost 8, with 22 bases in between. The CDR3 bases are TGTGCCTCGCCGGGACTCCAGGATGGGTATGAGCAGTTCTTC. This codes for CASPGLQDGYEQFF.

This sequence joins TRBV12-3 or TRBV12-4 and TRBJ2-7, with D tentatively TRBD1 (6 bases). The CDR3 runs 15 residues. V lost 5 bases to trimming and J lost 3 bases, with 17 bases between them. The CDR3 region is CASSQDGTPDYEQYF. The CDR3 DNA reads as TGTGCCAGCAGTCAAGACGGGACACCCGACTACGAGCAGTACTTC.

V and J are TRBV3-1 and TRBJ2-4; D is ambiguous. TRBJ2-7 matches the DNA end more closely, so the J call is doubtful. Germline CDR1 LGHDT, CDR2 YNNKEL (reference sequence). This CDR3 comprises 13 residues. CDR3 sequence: CASSQFQFYEQYF. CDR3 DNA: TGTGCCAGCAGCCAATTCCAGTTCTACGAGCAGTACTTC.

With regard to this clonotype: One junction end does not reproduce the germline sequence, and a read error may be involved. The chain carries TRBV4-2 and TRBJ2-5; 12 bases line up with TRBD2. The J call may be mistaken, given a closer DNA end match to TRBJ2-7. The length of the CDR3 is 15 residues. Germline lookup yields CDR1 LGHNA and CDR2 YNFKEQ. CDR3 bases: TGTGCCTGCAGCCAAGATCTAGCGGGGGGGTACGAGCAGTACTTC. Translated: CACSQDLAGGYEQYF.

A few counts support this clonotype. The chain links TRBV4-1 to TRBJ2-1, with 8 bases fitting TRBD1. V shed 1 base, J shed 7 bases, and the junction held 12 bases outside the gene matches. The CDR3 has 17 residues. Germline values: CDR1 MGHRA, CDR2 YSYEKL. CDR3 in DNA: TGCGCCAGCAGCCAAGTCCCAACAGGGGGAGCAAAGAATGAGCAGTTCTTC. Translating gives CASSQVPTGGAKNEQFF.

CDR3 sequence reads: CASSQVQGEGTEAFF. The CDR3 coding sequence is TGCGCCAGCAGCCAGGTACAGGGAGAAGGCACTGAAGCTTTCTTT. This chain connects TRBV4-1 to TRBJ1-1, with D possibly TRBD1 on 6 matching bases. This CDR3 is 15 amino acids long. Germline V gene data show CDR1 as MGHRA and CDR2 as YSYEKL. The ends were cut back, 3 bases at V and 4 bases at J, with 15 bases in the middle.

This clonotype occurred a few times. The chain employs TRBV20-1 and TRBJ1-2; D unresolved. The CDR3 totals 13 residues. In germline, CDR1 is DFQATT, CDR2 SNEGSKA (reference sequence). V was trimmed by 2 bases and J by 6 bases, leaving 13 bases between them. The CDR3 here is CSARTSSQDGYTF. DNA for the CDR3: TGCAGTGCTAGAACTAGCTCACAAGATGGCTACACCTTC.

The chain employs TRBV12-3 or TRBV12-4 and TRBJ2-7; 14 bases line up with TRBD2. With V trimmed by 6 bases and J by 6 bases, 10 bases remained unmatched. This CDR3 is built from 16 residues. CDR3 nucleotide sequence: TGTGCCAGCAGGGCCACTGGACTAGCGGGAGGAGGCGAGCAGTACTTC. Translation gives CASRATGLAGGGEQYF.

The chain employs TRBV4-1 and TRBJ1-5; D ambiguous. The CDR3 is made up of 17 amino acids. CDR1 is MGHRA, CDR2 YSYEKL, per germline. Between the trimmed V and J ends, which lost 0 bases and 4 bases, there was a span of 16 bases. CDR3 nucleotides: TGCGCCAGCAGCCAAGAACCGGACTTGGGGTTGAATCAGCCCCAGCATTTT. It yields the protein CASSQEPDLGLNQPQHF.

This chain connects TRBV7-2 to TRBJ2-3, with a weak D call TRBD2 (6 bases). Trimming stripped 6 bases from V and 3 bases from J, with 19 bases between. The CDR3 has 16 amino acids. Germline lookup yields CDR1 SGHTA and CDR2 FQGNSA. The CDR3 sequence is CASSYSSGLQTDTQYF. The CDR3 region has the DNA TGTGCCAGCAGTTACTCCTCGGGACTCCAGACAGATACGCAGTATTTT.

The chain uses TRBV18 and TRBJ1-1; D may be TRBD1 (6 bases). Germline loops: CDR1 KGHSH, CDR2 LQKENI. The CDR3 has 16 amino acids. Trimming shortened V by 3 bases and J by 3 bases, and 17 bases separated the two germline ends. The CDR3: CASSPPITGLDTEAFF. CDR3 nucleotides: TGTGCCAGCTCACCTCCGATTACAGGGTTGGACACTGAAGCTTTCTTT.

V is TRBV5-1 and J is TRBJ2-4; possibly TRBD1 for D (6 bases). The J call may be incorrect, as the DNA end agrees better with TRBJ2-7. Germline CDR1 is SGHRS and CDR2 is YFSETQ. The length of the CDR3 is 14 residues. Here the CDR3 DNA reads TGCGCCAGCAGCCGAAAGGACAGCGGCTACGAGCAGTACTTC. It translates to CASSRKDSGYEQYF.

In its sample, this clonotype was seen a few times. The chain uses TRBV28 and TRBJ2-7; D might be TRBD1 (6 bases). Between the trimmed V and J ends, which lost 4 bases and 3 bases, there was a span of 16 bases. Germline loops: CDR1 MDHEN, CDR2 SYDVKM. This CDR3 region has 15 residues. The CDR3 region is CASSWRSRGVYEQYF. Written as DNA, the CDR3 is TGTGCCAGCAGTTGGCGGAGCAGGGGTGTCTACGAGCAGTACTTC.

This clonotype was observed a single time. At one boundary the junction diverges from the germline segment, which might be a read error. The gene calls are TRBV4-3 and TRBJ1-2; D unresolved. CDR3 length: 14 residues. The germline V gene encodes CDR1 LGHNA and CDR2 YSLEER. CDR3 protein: CASSPEDGRDDYIF. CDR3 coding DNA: TGCGCCAGCAGCCCAGAGGACGGACGTGATGACTACATCTTC.

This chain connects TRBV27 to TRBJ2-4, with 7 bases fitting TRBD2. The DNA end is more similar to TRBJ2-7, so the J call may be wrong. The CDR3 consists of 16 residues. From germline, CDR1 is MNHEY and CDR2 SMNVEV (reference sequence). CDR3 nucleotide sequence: TGTGCCAGCAGCACTCCGGGAGGCCGTGTTAATAACGAGCAGTACTTC. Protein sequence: CASSTPGGRVNNEQYF.

The CDR3 here is CASSLRLNSYNEQFF. As DNA, the CDR3 is TGTGCCAGCAGCTTGCGGCTTAACTCCTACAATGAGCAGTTCTTC. The chain is built from TRBV7-2 and TRBJ2-1, with D unclear. CDR3 size: 15 residues. V was clipped by 3 bases and J by 0 bases, with 9 bases between them. Germline CDR1 SGHTA, CDR2 FQGNSA.

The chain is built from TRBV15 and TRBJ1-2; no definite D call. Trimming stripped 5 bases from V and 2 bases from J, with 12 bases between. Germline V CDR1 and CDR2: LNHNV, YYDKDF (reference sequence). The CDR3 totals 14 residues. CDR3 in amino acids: CATSHPGSNYGYTF. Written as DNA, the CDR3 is TGTGCCACCAGCCACCCTGGCAGCAACTATGGCTACACCTTC.

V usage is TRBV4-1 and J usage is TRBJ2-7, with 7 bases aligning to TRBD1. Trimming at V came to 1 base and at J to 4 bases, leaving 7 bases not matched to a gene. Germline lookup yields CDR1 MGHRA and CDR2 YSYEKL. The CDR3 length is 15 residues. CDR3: CASSQARQGTYEQYF. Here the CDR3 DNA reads TGCGCCAGCAGCCAAGCGAGACAGGGTACGTACGAGCAGTACTTC.

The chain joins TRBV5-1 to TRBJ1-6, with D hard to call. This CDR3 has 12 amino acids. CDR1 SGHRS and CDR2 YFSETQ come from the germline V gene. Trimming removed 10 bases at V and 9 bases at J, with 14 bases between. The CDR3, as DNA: TGCGCCGGTACAGTAGGAGGTTCACCCCTCCACTTT. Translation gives CAGTVGGSPLHF.

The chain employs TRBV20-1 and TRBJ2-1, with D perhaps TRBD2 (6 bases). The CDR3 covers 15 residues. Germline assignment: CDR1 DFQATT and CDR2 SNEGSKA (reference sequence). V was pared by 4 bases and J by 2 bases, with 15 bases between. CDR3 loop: CSATGESFAYNEQFF. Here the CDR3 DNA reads TGCAGTGCTACGGGGGAGAGCTTCGCCTACAATGAGCAGTTCTTC.